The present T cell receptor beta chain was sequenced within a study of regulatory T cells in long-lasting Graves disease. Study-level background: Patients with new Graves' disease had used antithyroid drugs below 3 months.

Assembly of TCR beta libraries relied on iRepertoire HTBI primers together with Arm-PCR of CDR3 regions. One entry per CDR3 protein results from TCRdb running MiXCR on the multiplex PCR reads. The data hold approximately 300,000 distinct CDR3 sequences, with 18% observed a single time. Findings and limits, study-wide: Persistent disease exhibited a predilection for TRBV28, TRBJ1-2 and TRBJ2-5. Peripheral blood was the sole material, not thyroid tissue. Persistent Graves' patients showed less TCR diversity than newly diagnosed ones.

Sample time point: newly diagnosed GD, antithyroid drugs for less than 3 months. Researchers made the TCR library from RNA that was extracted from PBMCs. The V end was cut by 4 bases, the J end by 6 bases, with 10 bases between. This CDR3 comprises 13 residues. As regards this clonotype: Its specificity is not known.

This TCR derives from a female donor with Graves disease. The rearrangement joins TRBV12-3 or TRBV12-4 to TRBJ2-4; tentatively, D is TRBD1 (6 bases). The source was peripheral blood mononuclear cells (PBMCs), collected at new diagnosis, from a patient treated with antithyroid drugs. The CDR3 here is CASSSLQGNIQYF. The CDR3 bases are TGTGCCAGCAGTTCCTTACAGGGAAACATTCAGTACTTC.